The present T cell receptor beta chain was sequenced within a study of CD8+ T cells in alopecia areata. Extracted from the samples, RNA was reverse transcribed into cDNA to serve as the sequencing template. Assay used: immunoSEQ multiplex PCR; TCRdb lists only in-frame clones, some missing. The sample consists of about 76,000 clones, around 60% of them appearing once. The germline V and J ends were trimmed by 0 bases and 2 bases, with 11 bases remaining between them. The CDR3 is 16 residues long. Germline assignment: CDR1 SNHLY and CDR2 FYNNEI. Treatment of the sample: oral pan-JAK inhibitor, 5-10 mg twice daily.

The receptor was isolated from a human donor with alopecia areata. The sequencing used CD8+ T cells sorted from blood, collected at week 24, from a patient treated with tofacitinib. V is TRBV2 and J is TRBJ1-5, with D possibly matching TRBD1 (5 bases). The CDR3 region has the DNA TGTGCCAGCAGTGAAGCGCTTCCACAGGGCAATCAGCCCCAGCATTTT. The encoded protein is CASSEALPQGNQPQHF.